This note documents a single T cell receptor (beta chain) sequence. As yet, its antigen is unknown. A much larger clone differs from this one at a single base, so this may be a read error. Each CDR3 protein gets one entry after TCRdb re-called the RT-PCR reads with MiXCR. This table holds about 700,000 distinct CDR3 sequences, roughly 14% found once. The data were obtained in a study of response to subunit inactivated influenza vaccine. Findings of the study overall: Authors suggested each seasonal influenza vaccination recruits few new T cells.

The CDR3 extends over 13 amino acids. V was shortened by 6 bases and J by 1 base, with 9 bases between the two germline ends. The germline gives CDR1 SNHLY, CDR2 FYNNEI. The rearrangement joins TRBV2 to TRBJ1-1, with D possibly TRBD1 on 5 matching bases. The TCR originated in a man aged 50 to 60 who received an inactivated influenza vaccine. The material was PBMCs from blood, obtained 14 to 15 days before vaccination. DNA of the CDR3: TGTGCCAGCAGGTCGACAGAGAACACTGAAGCTTTCTTT. It yields the protein CASRSTENTEAFF.